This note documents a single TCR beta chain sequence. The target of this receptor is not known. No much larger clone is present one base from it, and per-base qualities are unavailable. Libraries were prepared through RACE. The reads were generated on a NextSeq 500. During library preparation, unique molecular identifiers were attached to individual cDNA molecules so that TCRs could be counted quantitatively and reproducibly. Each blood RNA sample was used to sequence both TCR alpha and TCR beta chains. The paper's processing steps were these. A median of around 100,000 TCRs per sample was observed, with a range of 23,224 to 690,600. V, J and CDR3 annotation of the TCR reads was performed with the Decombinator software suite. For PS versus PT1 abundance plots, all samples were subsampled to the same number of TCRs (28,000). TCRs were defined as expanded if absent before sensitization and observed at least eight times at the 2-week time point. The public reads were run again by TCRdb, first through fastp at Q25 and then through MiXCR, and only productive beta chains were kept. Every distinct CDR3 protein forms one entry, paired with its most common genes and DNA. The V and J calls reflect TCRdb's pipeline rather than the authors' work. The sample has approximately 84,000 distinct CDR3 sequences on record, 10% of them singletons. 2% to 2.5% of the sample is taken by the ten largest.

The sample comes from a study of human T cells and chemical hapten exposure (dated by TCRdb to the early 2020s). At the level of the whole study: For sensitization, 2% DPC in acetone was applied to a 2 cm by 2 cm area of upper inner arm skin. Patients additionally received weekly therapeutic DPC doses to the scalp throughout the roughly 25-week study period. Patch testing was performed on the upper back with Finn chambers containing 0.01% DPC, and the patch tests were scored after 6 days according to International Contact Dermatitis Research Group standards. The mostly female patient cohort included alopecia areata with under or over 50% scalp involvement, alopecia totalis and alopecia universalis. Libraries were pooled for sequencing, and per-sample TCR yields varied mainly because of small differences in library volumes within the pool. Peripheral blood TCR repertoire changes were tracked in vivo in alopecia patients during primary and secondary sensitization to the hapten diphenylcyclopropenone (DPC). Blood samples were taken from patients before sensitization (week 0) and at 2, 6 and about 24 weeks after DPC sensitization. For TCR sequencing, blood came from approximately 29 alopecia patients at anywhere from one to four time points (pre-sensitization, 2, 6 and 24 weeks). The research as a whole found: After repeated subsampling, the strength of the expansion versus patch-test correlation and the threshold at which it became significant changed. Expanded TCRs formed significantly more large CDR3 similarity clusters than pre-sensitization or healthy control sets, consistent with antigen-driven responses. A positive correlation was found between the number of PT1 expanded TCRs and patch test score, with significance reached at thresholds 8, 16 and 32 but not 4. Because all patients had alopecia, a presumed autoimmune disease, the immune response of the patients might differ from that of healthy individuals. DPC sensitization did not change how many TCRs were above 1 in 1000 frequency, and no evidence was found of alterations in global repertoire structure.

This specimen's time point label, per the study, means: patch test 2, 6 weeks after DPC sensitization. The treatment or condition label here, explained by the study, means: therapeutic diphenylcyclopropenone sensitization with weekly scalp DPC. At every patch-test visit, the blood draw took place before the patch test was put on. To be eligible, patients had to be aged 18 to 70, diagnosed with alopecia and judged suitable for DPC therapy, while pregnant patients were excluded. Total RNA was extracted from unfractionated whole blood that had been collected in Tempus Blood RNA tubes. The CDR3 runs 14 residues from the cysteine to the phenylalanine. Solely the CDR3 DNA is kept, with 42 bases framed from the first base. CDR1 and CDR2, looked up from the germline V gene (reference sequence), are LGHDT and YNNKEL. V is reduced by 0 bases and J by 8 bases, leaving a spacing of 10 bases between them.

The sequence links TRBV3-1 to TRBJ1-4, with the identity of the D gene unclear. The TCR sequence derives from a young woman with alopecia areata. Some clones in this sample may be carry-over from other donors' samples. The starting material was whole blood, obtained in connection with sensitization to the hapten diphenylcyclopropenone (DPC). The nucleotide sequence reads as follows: TGTGCCAGCAGCCAAGATATGGCGGGAGAAAAACTGTTTTTT. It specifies CASSQDMAGEKLFF.